Given below is one TCR beta chain in context. These data are taken from a study of blood T cell repertoires in COVID-19. About the study: T cells, B-cell-depleted T cells, or PBMCs supplied cDNA or gDNA.

Authors' data handling: Amplification of reference gene primers was used by the study to estimate nucleated cell counts. Sequencing used immunoSEQ multiplex PCR; TCRdb keeps in-frame clones, though not all of them. The V and J calls and clone size come from that table; D and trimming were worked out from the DNA. The sample consists of over 300,000 clones, about 84% of them appearing once. Germline lookup yields CDR1 SGHRS and CDR2 YFSETQ. The CDR3 spans 14 residues. V was clipped by 4 bases and J by 0 bases, with 10 bases between them. The TCR comes from a woman aged 50 to 60 with acute or convalescent COVID-19. This chain connects TRBV5-1 to TRBJ1-1, with D possibly matching TRBD1 (5 bases). Sequencing was performed on peripheral blood. CDR3 DNA sequence: TGCGCCAGCAGCCCGGGACTGCTGAACACTGAAGCTTTCTTT. The encoded protein is CASSPGLLNTEAFF. Combining the CDR3 with reference TRBV5-1 and TRBJ1-1 gives the whole variable domain KAGVTQTPRYLIKTRGQQVTLSCSPISGHRSVSWYQQTPGQGLQFLFEYFSETQRNKGNFPGRFSGRQFSNSRSEMNVSTLELGDSALYLCASSPGLLNTEAFFGQGTRLTVV.